Presented here are 27 T cell receptor beta chains from one specimen sequenced in a study of blood T cell repertoires in COVID-19. This table comes from immunoSEQ multiplex PCR, and its TCRdb copy is limited to in-frame clones, with some not included. In the table there are around 110,000 clones, approximately 85% of which are singletons. The material sequenced was peripheral blood. Receptors originate from a man aged 40-49 years with acute or convalescent COVID-19.

The V gene is TRBV7-8, the J gene TRBJ1-4; the match to TRBD1 covers 9 bases. Trimming cost V 5 bases and J 6 bases; bases outside gene matches: 1. Germline CDR1 reads SGHVS; CDR2 reads FQNEAQ. The CDR3 has 13 amino acids. CDR3 DNA sequence: TGTGCCAGCAGCCGGGACAGGGATGAAAAACTGTTTTTT. It specifies CASSRDRDEKLFF.

The V and J genes are TRBV5-5 and TRBJ1-4; D gene uncertain. Germline-derived CDR1 and CDR2 are SGHKS and YYEKEE (reference sequence). The CDR3 length is 14 residues. V lost 1 base and J lost 3, with 7 bases in between. Written as DNA, the CDR3 is TGTGCCAGCAGCTTGTCAGTTCCTAATGAAAAACTGTTTTTT. It specifies CASSLSVPNEKLFF.

The V and J genes are TRBV5-3 and TRBJ1-5; no clear D. TRBV5-3 is assigned to the ORF class and has an uncertain function. V was pared by 1 base and J by 16 bases, with 15 bases between. The CDR3 is made up of 12 amino acids. The CDR3 loop reads CARSLRESPKHF. CDR3 in DNA: TGTGCCAGAAGCTTGCGGGAATCCCCTAAACATTTT.

The V call is TRBV10-3, the J call TRBJ2-7, with D perhaps TRBD2 (6 bases). Trimming shortened V by 4 bases and J by 0 bases, and 16 bases separated the two germline ends. This CDR3 has 16 amino acids. CDR1 is ENHRY, CDR2 SYGVKD, per germline. The CDR3 coding sequence is TGTGCCATCAGTGGCCTAGGTAGCGGAAGCTCCTACGAGCAGTACTTC. This encodes CAISGLGSGSSYEQYF.

This clone was recorded only once. The chain joins TRBV5-5 to TRBJ2-7, with no clear D. Trimming took 2 bases from V and 4 from J, leaving 7 bases between them. The CDR3 is made up of 12 amino acids. Germline CDR1 SGHKS, CDR2 YYEKEE (reference sequence). Here the CDR3 reads CASSFGLYEQYF. CDR3 bases: TGTGCCAGCAGCTTCGGTCTATACGAGCAGTACTTC.

The chain couples TRBV4-1 to TRBJ1-5; 9 nucleotides match TRBD1. Germline-derived CDR1 and CDR2 are MGHRA and YSYEKL. V shed 4 bases, J shed 1 base, and the junction held 5 bases outside the gene matches. This CDR3 has 16 residues. DNA of the CDR3: TGCGCCAGCAGCCGCACCGGGACAGGGAGCAATCAGCCCCAGCATTTT. Protein: CASSRTGTGSNQPQHF.

The V call is TRBV7-2, the J call TRBJ1-6; 7 bases are a match to TRBD1. Trimming cost V 4 bases and J 5 bases; bases outside gene matches: 5. CDR1 and CDR2 from the germline V gene are SGHTA and FQGNSA. This CDR3 has 15 residues. CDR3 DNA sequence: TGTGCCAGCAGCTGGGGGACAGCTAATAATTCACCCCTCCACTTT. Translation gives CASSWGTANNSPLHF.

The chain links TRBV28 to TRBJ1-3; D perhaps matches TRBD1 (5 bases). The CDR3 covers 14 residues. CDR1 is MDHEN, CDR2 SYDVKM, per germline. V lost 6 bases to trimming and J lost 4 bases, with 13 bases between them. The CDR3 here is CASSTGGGGNTIYF. The CDR3 DNA reads as TGTGCCAGCAGCACCGGGGGAGGAGGAAACACCATATATTTT.

The rearrangement links TRBV10-3 to TRBJ2-1; D not certain. The CDR3 contains 14 residues. V gave up 6 bases and J gave up 0 bases, with 9 bases separating them. The germline CDR1 and CDR2 sequences are ENHRY and SYGVKD. This CDR3 reads CAIRAPSSYNEQFF. Here the CDR3 DNA reads TGTGCCATCAGAGCTCCGAGCTCCTACAATGAGCAGTTCTTC.

The V and J genes are TRBV6-5 and TRBJ2-2; a possible D gene is TRBD1 (6 bases). The CDR3 consists of 15 residues. CDR1 MNHEY and CDR2 SVGAGI come from the germline V gene. V lost 2 bases to trimming and J lost 5 bases, with 12 bases between them. This CDR3 reads CASSYGKQGTGELFF. CDR3 coding DNA: TGTGCCAGCAGTTACGGAAAACAGGGAACCGGGGAGCTGTTTTTT.

V is TRBV3-1 (or the pseudogene TRBV3-2) and J is TRBJ1-3, with 11 bases aligning to TRBD1. The CDR3 has 14 amino acids. Germline V gene lookup returns CDR1 LGHDT and CDR2 YNNKEL (reference sequence). The ends lost 4 bases at V and 4 bases at J; junction bases unmatched: 0. The CDR3 sequence: CASSRTGGGNTIYF. In DNA, the CDR3 is TGTGCCAGCAGCCGGACAGGGGGCGGAAACACCATATATTTT.

V gene TRBV3-1 (or the pseudogene TRBV3-2) combines with J gene TRBJ2-3; D possibly corresponds to TRBD1 (7 bases). The CDR3 runs 15 residues. V lost 3 bases, J lost 4 bases, and 14 bases lay in between. Germline V lookup: CDR1 LGHDT, CDR2 YNNKEL (reference sequence). CDR3 sequence: CASSHFPRGADTQYF. The CDR3 bases are TGTGCCAGCAGCCATTTTCCCAGGGGGGCAGATACGCAGTATTTT.

This chain joins TRBV5-5 and TRBJ1-2; 7 bases match TRBD1. The CDR3 runs 14 residues. The V gene end was trimmed by 0 bases and the J gene end by 7 bases; junction bases not matched to a gene: 6. Germline V CDR1 and CDR2: SGHKS, YYEKEE (reference sequence). CDR3 residues: CASSLVFQGGGYTF. DNA of the CDR3: TGTGCCAGCAGCTTGGTGTTTCAGGGGGGTGGCTACACCTTC.

CDR3 sequence: CASSSPTSGRVTDTQYF. DNA of the CDR3: TGTGCCAGCAGTTCACCCACCAGCGGGAGGGTCACAGATACGCAGTATTTT. This rearrangement joins TRBV28 to TRBJ2-3; the match to TRBD2 covers 10 bases. After removal of 4 bases from V and 2 bases from J, the junction contained 9 bases not matched to a gene. There are 17 residues in the CDR3. Per germline, CDR1 MDHEN and CDR2 SYDVKM.

The gene calls are TRBV21-1 and TRBJ2-3; TRBD2, as called in the table, went unchecked against the DNA. TRBV21-1 counts as a pseudogene. The CDR3 loop spans 17 amino acids. The DNA for the CDR3 is TGTGCCAGCAGCAAAGGTGAGTCCTCCCTCACCACAGATACGCAGTATTTT. Its protein product is CASSKGESSLTTDTQYF.

This chain uses TRBV10-2 with TRBJ1-5; the D gene is possibly TRBD1 (5 bases). The CDR3 length is 14 residues. V gave up 6 bases and J gave up 6 bases, with 15 bases separating them. CDR1 and CDR2 (germline): WSHSY, SAAADI. The CDR3 bases are TGCGCCAGCAGCCGTATGCAGGGTAGTCAGCCCCAGCATTTT. Its translation is CASSRMQGSQPQHF.

This chain connects TRBV19 to TRBJ2-1, with 7 bases that match TRBD2. V lost 5 bases and J lost 1; bases outside the gene matches: 2. This CDR3 comprises 14 residues. In germline, CDR1 is LNHDA, CDR2 SQIVND (reference sequence). In nucleotides, the CDR3 is TGTGCCAGTAGTTGGGGGGGGTCCTACAATGAGCAGTTCTTC. Translating it yields CASSWGGSYNEQFF.

The rearrangement links TRBV19 to TRBJ1-6; TRBD1 matches 8 bases. The germline V gene has CDR1 LNHDA and CDR2 SQIVND (reference sequence). Trimming cost V 8 bases and J 6 bases; bases outside gene matches: 6. The CDR3 sequence is 14 residues long. The CDR3 DNA is TGTGCCAGTTCAGGGGGCGCGGGTAATTCACCCCTCCACTTT. This translates into CASSGGAGNSPLHF.

The gene calls are TRBV24-1 and TRBJ2-4, with a tentative D call TRBD2 (5 bases). Trimming took off 4 bases at V and 1 base at J, with 25 bases between the two ends. The CDR3 has 20 residues. Germline V gene sequence: CDR1 KGHDR, CDR2 SFDVKD. CDR3: CATSEPGQPAERGAKNIQYF. The CDR3 DNA is TGTGCCACCAGTGAGCCCGGGCAGCCTGCGGAGCGAGGGGCCAAAAACATTCAGTACTTC.

The chain couples TRBV7-8 to TRBJ2-2; possibly TRBD1 for D (6 bases). CDR1 SGHVS and CDR2 FQNEAQ come from the germline V gene. The ends were cut back, 5 bases at V and 5 bases at J, with 27 bases in the middle. The CDR3 sequence is 19 residues long. The CDR3 bases are TGTGCCAGCAGCCCCCGACAGGCCGCGTTTATTTTGGGGACCGGGGAGCTGTTTTTT. Its protein product is CASSPRQAAFILGTGELFF.

The chain joins TRBV3-1 (or the pseudogene TRBV3-2) to TRBJ2-7; D is perhaps TRBD2 (6 bases). Trimming removed 2 bases from V and 6 bases from J, with 11 bases in between. CDR1 is LGHDT, CDR2 YNNKEL, per germline (reference sequence). This CDR3 has 13 amino acids. In DNA, the CDR3 is TGTGCCAGCAGCCAACCCCCCGGGAGCGAGCAGTACTTC. Protein product: CASSQPPGSEQYF.

The rearrangement uses TRBV30 and TRBJ2-5; 7 positions match TRBD2. The germline V gene has CDR1 GTSNPN and CDR2 SVGIG (reference sequence). V shed 0 bases, J shed 5 bases, and the junction held 9 bases outside the gene matches. The CDR3 consists of 15 residues. CDR3 nucleotides: TGTGCCTGGAGTGTGCTGGCGGGAGTCGGGGAGACCCAGTACTTC. Amino acid sequence: CAWSVLAGVGETQYF. Based on the CDR3 plus reference TRBV30 and TRBJ2-5, the full variable domain is SQTIHQWPATLVQPVGSPLSLECTVEGTSNPNLYWYRQAAGRGLQLLFYSVGIGQISSEVPQNLSASRPQDRQFILSSKKLLLSDSGFYLCAWSVLAGVGETQYFGPGTRLLVL.

The chain joins TRBV5-1 to TRBJ2-5; 12 bases map to TRBD2. The V and J ends lost 6 bases and 4 bases, in that order; junction bases with no gene match: 7. Germline CDR1 reads SGHRS; CDR2 reads YFSETQ. The CDR3 totals 15 residues. CDR3 protein: CASTPSGGEGETQYF. The CDR3, as DNA: TGCGCCAGCACCCCTAGCGGGGGGGAAGGAGAGACCCAGTACTTC.

The genes are TRBV5-1 and TRBJ2-7; D perhaps matches TRBD1 (5 bases). The CDR3 is 14 amino acids. The germline CDR1 and CDR2 sequences are SGHRS and YFSETQ. Between the trimmed V and J ends, which lost 0 bases and 2 bases, there was a span of 9 bases. The CDR3 reads CASSLERGTYEQYF. The CDR3 DNA reads TGCGCCAGCAGCTTGGAAAGGGGAACCTACGAGCAGTACTTC.

CDR3 in DNA: TGTGCCAGCAGTTTCAGGGTGAAAGGGGGCTACACCTTC. The encoded protein is CASSFRVKGGYTF. The rearrangement links TRBV28 to TRBJ1-2; TRBD1 might be the D (5 bases). The V end lost 3 bases, the J end lost 8 bases, and 13 bases lay between the germline ends. From germline, CDR1 is MDHEN and CDR2 SYDVKM. The CDR3 totals 13 residues.

This chain links TRBV3-1 (or the pseudogene TRBV3-2) with TRBJ2-1; perhaps TRBD2 as D (6 bases). Germline loops: CDR1 LGHDT, CDR2 YNNKEL (reference sequence). The CDR3 is made up of 16 amino acids. Trimming cost V 4 bases and J 0 bases, with 13 bases left between them. CDR3 bases: TGTGCCAGCAGCCCCTGGGACTCCCTCTCCTACAATGAGCAGTTCTTC. Translating gives CASSPWDSLSYNEQFF.

This clone was seen just once. This chain connects TRBV15 to TRBJ2-5; 12 bases line up with TRBD2. The germline V gene encodes CDR1 LNHNV and CDR2 YYDKDF (reference sequence). J gave up 5 bases and V 0 bases, and 4 bases lay outside the gene matches. CDR3 size: 16 residues. The CDR3 region is CATSRDLAGGLETQYF. CDR3 sequence (DNA): TGTGCCACCAGCAGAGATCTAGCGGGGGGGCTGGAGACCCAGTACTTC.